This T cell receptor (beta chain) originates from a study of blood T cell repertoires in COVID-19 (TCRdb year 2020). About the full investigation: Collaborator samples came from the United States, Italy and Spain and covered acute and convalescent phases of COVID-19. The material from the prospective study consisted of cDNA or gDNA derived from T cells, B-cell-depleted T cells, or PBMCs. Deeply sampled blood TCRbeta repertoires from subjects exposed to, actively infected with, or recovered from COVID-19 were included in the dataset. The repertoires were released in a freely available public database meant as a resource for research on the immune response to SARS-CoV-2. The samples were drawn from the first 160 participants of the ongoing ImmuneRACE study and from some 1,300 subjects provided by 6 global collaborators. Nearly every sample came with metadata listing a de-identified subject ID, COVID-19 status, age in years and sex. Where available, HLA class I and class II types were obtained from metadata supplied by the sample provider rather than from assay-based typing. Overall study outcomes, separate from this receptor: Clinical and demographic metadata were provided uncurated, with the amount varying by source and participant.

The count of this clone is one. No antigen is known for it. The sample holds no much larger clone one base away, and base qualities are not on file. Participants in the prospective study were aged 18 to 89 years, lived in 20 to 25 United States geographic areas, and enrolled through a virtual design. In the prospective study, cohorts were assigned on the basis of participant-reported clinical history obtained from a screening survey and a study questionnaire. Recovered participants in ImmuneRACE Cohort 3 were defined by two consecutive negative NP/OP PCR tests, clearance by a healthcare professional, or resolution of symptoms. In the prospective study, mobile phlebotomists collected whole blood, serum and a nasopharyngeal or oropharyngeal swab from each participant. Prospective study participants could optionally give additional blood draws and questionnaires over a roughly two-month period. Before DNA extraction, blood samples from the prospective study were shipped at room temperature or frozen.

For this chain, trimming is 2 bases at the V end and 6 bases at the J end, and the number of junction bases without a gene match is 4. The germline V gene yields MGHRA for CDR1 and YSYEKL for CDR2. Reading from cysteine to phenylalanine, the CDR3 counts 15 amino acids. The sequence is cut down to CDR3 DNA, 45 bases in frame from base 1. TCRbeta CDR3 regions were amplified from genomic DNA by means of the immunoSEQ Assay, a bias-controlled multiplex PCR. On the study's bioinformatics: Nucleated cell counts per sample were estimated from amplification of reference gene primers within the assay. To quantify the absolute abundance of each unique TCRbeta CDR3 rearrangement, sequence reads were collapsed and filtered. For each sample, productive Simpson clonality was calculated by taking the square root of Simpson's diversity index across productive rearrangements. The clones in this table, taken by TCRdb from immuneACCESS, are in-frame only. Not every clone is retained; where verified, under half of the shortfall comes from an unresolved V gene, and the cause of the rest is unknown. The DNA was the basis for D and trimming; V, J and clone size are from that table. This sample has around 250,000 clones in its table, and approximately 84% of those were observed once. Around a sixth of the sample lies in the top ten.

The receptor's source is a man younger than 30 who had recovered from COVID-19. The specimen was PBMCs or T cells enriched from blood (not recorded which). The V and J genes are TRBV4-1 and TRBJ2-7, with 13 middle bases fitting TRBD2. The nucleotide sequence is TGCGCCAGCAGCCAACGGACTAGCGGGAGTGGCGAGCAGTACTTC. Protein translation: CASSQRTSGSGEQYF.